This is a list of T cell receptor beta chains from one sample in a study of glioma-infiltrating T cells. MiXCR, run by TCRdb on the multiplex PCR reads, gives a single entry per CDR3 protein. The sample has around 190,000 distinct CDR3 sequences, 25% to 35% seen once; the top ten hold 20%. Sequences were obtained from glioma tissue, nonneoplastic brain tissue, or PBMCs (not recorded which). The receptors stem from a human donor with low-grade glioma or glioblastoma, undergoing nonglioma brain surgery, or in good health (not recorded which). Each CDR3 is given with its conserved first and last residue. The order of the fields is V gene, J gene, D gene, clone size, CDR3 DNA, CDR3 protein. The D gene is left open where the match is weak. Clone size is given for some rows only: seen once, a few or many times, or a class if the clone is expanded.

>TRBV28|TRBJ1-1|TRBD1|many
TGTGCCAGCAGCTATACCAAGCCGACAGGGCTCACTGAAGCTTTCTTT
CASSYTKPTGLTEAFF
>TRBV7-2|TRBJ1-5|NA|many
TGTGCCAGCAGCTTTGAGGGCAATCAGCCCCAGCATTTT
CASSFEGNQPQHF
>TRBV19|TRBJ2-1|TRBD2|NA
TGTGCCAGTAGTATATGGGGGACTAGCGGCAATGATCAGTTCTTC
CASSIWGTSGNDQFF
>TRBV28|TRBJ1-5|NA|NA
TGTGCCAGCAACGTGGGGGCCCGCCATCAGCCCCAGCATTTT
CASNVGARHQPQHF
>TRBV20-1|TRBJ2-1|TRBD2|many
TGCAGTGCTAGGGGGGGACTAGCGGGAGTTGGGAATGAGCAGTTCTTC
CSARGGLAGVGNEQFF
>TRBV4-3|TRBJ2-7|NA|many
TGCGCCAGCAGCCAAGTCCTCGGGGATAGGCAGTACTTC
CASSQVLGDRQYF
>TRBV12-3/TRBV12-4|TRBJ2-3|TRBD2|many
TGTGCCAGCAGCCCATACAGCGGGAGGAAGGTGGATACGCAGTATTTT
CASSPYSGRKVDTQYF
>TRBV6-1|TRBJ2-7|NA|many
TGTGCCAGCAGTCCAAGAGATCCTCCCTACGAGCAGTACTTC
CASSPRDPPYEQYF
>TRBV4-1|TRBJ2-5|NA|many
TGCGCCAGCAGCCAAGAATTAGCCCAGTACTTC
CASSQELAQYF
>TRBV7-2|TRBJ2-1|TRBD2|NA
TGTGCCAGCAGCTTAGAGGCCGGTAGGCGGGGGGACAATGAGCAGTTCTTC
CASSLEAGRRGDNEQFF
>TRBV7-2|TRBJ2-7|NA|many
TGTGCCAGCAGCTCCGGACGGACCTACGAGCAGTACTTC
CASSSGRTYEQYF